This T cell receptor beta chain was identified in a study of shared clonotypes between healthy human individuals. Findings and limits, study-wide: Larger richness was generally estimated for naive than memory subsets. Generation probabilities of non-shared clonotypes were lower (relative to those shared by all four donors). Sharing across several donors was seen in about 5% of naive CD4 clonotypes.

This clone occurred once. The target antigen is unknown. CDR3 length: 16 amino acids. Germline V CDR1 and CDR2: SEHNR, FQNEAQ (reference sequence). Trimming cost V 1 base and J 2 bases, with 14 bases left between them. Each replicate PCR on the sorted subsets used approximately 180 ng DNA (approximately 33,000 T cell genomes). Clones were sequenced by immunoSEQ multiplex PCR, and TCRdb holds only the in-frame ones, with some missing. The sample lists hundreds of thousands of clones; about two thirds were seen once. The TCR comes from a woman in her 30s in good health. The sample consisted of memory CD4+ T cells sorted from blood. Subset in this sample: CD45RA-negative fraction. V is TRBV7-9 and J is TRBJ2-5; D is possibly TRBD2 (5 bases). The CDR3 DNA sequence: TGTGCCAGCAGCTTAGGGAGGCTGGGGAAACAAGAGACCCAGTACTTC. Residues: CASSLGRLGKQETQYF.